Each of the 30 T cell receptor beta chains below was sequenced from the same sample in a study of blood T cell repertoires in COVID-19. The table came from immunoSEQ multiplex PCR; TCRdb's copy has only in-frame clones and leaves some out. Of about 79,000 clones in the sample, around 90% are singletons; the top ten hold 4.6%. The specimen sequenced was peripheral blood. These receptors were taken from a man between 45 and 60 years old with active COVID-19.

The chain uses TRBV28 and TRBJ1-5, with a possible D match to TRBD1 (5 bases). Germline CDR1 is MDHEN and CDR2 is SYDVKM. CDR3 length: 14 amino acids. The V end was cut by 8 bases, the J end by 2 bases, with 13 bases between. The DNA of the CDR3 is TGTGCCAGCCTGAGGCGCAGGGGCAATCAGCCCCAGCATTTT. Translation: CASLRRRGNQPQHF.

The chain combines TRBV28 with TRBJ2-4, with a possible D match to TRBD1 (6 bases). This CDR3 has 14 residues. V was cut by 6 bases and J by 4 bases, with 13 bases left in between. Germline assignment: CDR1 MDHEN and CDR2 SYDVKM. For the CDR3, the DNA is TGTGCCAGCAGCTCACTACAGGGAAAAAACATTCAGTACTTC. It yields the protein CASSSLQGKNIQYF.

The V gene is TRBV12-3 or TRBV12-4, the J gene TRBJ1-2; 7 bases are a match to TRBD1. This CDR3 has 13 residues. The ends lost 11 bases at V and 6 bases at J; junction bases unmatched: 12. The CDR3 DNA follows: TGTGCCGTTCCTTCGGGACAGAAGGATGGCTACACCTTC. This codes for CAVPSGQKDGYTF.

The chain links TRBV5-6 to TRBJ2-5; 13 nucleotides line up with TRBD2. The CDR3 loop spans 16 amino acids. The V gene end was trimmed by 0 bases and the J gene end by 4 bases; junction bases not matched to a gene: 3. The germline gives CDR1 SGHDT, CDR2 YYEEEE. The CDR3 DNA reads as TGTGCCAGCAGCTTGGGACTAGCGGGAGGAGGAGAGACCCAGTACTTC. Translated: CASSLGLAGGGETQYF.

The gene calls are TRBV4-3 and TRBJ2-7; weak D call: TRBD1 (6 bases). The CDR3 loop spans 15 amino acids. Trimming cost V 0 bases and J 3 bases, with 12 bases left between them. Germline V gene sequence: CDR1 LGHNA, CDR2 YSLEER. CDR3 DNA: TGCGCCAGCAGCCAAGATGTGGGGGCTAGCTACGAGCAGTACTTC. Translation gives CASSQDVGASYEQYF.

V usage is TRBV5-6 and J usage is TRBJ1-6; perhaps TRBD1 as D (6 bases). In germline, CDR1 is SGHDT, CDR2 YYEEEE. This CDR3 region has 18 residues. V lost 4 bases and J lost 1, with 18 bases in between. The CDR3, as DNA: TGTGCCAGCAGCCCTGACAGGTTTTTCGGGTCCTATAATTCACCCCTCCACTTT. Residues: CASSPDRFFGSYNSPLHF.

The rearrangement joins TRBV19 to TRBJ2-7; no firm D call. Germline lookup yields CDR1 LNHDA and CDR2 SQIVND (reference sequence). This CDR3 is built from 14 residues. V lost 3 bases and J 0 bases, leaving 9 bases between the germline ends. The CDR3, as DNA: TGTGCCAGTAGTATTGGGTCAGGCTCCTACGAGCAGTACTTC. Encoded protein: CASSIGSGSYEQYF. The full variable domain, completed using reference TRBV19 and TRBJ2-7, is DGGITQSPKYLFRKEGQNVTLSCEQNLNHDAMYWYRQDPGQGLRLIYYSQIVNDFQKGDIAEGYSVSREKKESFPLTVTSAQKNPTAFYLCASSIGSGSYEQYFGPGTRLTVT.

The chain combines TRBV4-1 with TRBJ1-1, with TRBD1 matching 9 bases. Germline V gene lookup returns CDR1 MGHRA and CDR2 YSYEKL. This CDR3 is 16 amino acids long. The junction had 7 bases not matched to a gene; V was cut back by 1 base and J by 4 bases. The CDR3 is CASSQGRGTGSTEAFF. In DNA form, the CDR3 reads TGCGCCAGCAGCCAAGGCCGGGGGACAGGGAGCACTGAAGCTTTCTTT.

The chain couples TRBV19 to TRBJ2-1, with D perhaps TRBD2 (6 bases). The CDR3 has 15 amino acids. V was shortened by 4 bases and J by 2 bases, with 12 bases between the two germline ends. Germline loops: CDR1 LNHDA, CDR2 SQIVND (reference sequence). The CDR3 region is CASSTTGTPYNEQFF. CDR3 coding DNA: TGTGCCAGTAGTACCACCGGGACTCCCTACAATGAGCAGTTCTTC. Together with reference TRBV19 and TRBJ2-1, the CDR3 gives the full variable domain: DGGITQSPKYLFRKEGQNVTLSCEQNLNHDAMYWYRQDPGQGLRLIYYSQIVNDFQKGDIAEGYSVSREKKESFPLTVTSAQKNPTAFYLCASSTTGTPYNEQFFGPGTRLTVL.

J is TRBJ2-1 and V is TRBV9, with TRBD1 matching 9 bases. The germline V gene has CDR1 SGDLS and CDR2 YYNGEE. The CDR3 sequence is 15 residues long. The ends lost 0 bases at V and 13 bases at J; junction bases unmatched: 11. The CDR3 DNA sequence: TGTGCCAGCAGCGTAGGGGACAGGGATACCTCTTTTCAGTTCTTC. It codes for CASSVGDRDTSFQFF.

V gene TRBV12-3 or TRBV12-4 combines with J gene TRBJ1-1; D possibly corresponds to TRBD1 (5 bases). The CDR3 totals 13 residues. Deletions cut 6 bases from V and 5 bases from J, with 13 bases between. This CDR3 reads CASSSQGFTEAFF. DNA of the CDR3: TGTGCCAGCAGCTCTCAGGGTTTTACTGAAGCTTTCTTT.

V usage is TRBV4-2 and J usage is TRBJ2-1; D is possibly TRBD2 (6 bases). CDR3 length equals 15 residues. Germline V gene lookup returns CDR1 LGHNA and CDR2 YNFKEQ. Deletions cut 4 bases from V and 6 bases from J, with 16 bases between. This CDR3 reads CASSPGTRGINEQFF. The CDR3, as DNA: TGTGCCAGCAGCCCCGGGACTCGAGGAATCAATGAGCAGTTCTTC.

CDR3 region: CASRVTVSESYNEQFF. The CDR3 region has the DNA TGTGCCAGCCGAGTTACGGTCAGCGAATCATACAATGAGCAGTTCTTC. V and J are TRBV11-2 and TRBJ2-1; D is unclear. CDR1 and CDR2 from the germline V gene are SGHAT and FQNNGV. The CDR3 totals 16 residues. The V and J ends lost 8 bases and 4 bases respectively, with 21 bases between them.

This chain uses TRBV19 with TRBJ1-4; D is possibly TRBD1 (6 bases). The CDR3 is 14 residues long. Germline loops: CDR1 LNHDA, CDR2 SQIVND (reference sequence). V was pared by 10 bases and J by 3 bases, with 15 bases between. CDR3 DNA: TGTGCCACCTCTGGGGGGGCAGCTAATGAAAAACTGTTTTTT. Translating it yields CATSGGAANEKLFF.

V usage is TRBV28 and J usage is TRBJ2-1; 13 nucleotides line up with TRBD2. Looked up from germline, CDR1 is MDHEN and CDR2 is SYDVKM. Unmatched junction bases numbered 8, after V lost 11 bases and J lost 7 bases. The CDR3 has 14 residues. CDR3 sequence (DNA): TGTGCCGGCTCTAGGACTAGCGGGAGTAATGAGCAGTTCTTC. Protein: CAGSRTSGSNEQFF.

The V and J genes are TRBV12-3 or TRBV12-4 and TRBJ1-1, with unresolved D. V was trimmed by 1 base and J by 6 bases, leaving 6 bases between them. The CDR3 contains 12 residues. The CDR3 sequence: CASSLGVSEAFF. The CDR3 DNA sequence: TGTGCCAGCAGTTTAGGAGTCTCTGAAGCTTTCTTT.

This clone was seen just once. V usage is TRBV7-9 and J usage is TRBJ2-7, with D unclear. Germline CDR1 is SEHNR and CDR2 is FQNEAQ (reference sequence). The V end was cut by 4 bases, the J end by 3 bases, with 4 bases between. This CDR3 region has 11 residues. The CDR3 bases are TGTGCCAGCAGCTCCGTCTACGAGCAGTACTTC. This translates into CASSSVYEQYF.

The rearrangement links TRBV5-5 to TRBJ2-5; TRBD2 aligns across 7 bases. CDR1 is SGHKS, CDR2 YYEKEE, per germline (reference sequence). This CDR3 has 13 amino acids. V lost 4 bases and J lost 5; bases outside the gene matches: 5. The CDR3 here is CASSPGLGETQYF. The CDR3 DNA follows: TGTGCCAGCAGCCCTGGACTAGGGGAGACCCAGTACTTC.

This rearrangement joins TRBV5-4 to TRBJ2-2; D possibly corresponds to TRBD2 (7 bases). Trimming removed 4 bases at V and 7 bases at J, with 17 bases between. Germline loops: CDR1 SGHNT, CDR2 YYREEE (reference sequence). The CDR3 spans 15 residues. CDR3 residues: CASSLSAGAGGELFF. The CDR3 DNA reads as TGTGCCAGCAGCCTGTCCGCGGGGGCGGGCGGGGAGCTGTTTTTT.

The V and J genes are TRBV7-2 and TRBJ2-1; TRBD1 aligns across 10 bases. J lost 7 bases, V lost 8 bases, and 5 bases had no gene match. Germline V CDR1 and CDR2: SGHTA, FQGNSA. The CDR3 is 13 residues long. The CDR3 loop reads CASGGTGVNEQFF. CDR3 DNA: TGTGCCAGCGGTGGGACAGGGGTAAATGAGCAGTTCTTC.

The chain employs TRBV7-2 and TRBJ1-3; D may be TRBD1 (6 bases). Per germline, CDR1 SGHTA and CDR2 FQGNSA. The CDR3 spans 15 residues. Between the trimmed V and J ends, which lost 4 bases and 0 bases, there was a span of 10 bases. The CDR3 nucleotides read TGTGCCAGCAGCTCAGGGGTCCCCTCTGGAAACACCATATATTTT. Translating gives CASSSGVPSGNTIYF. The entire variable domain, with the rest obtained from reference TRBV7-2 and TRBJ1-3, is as follows: GAGVSQSPSNKVTEKGKDVELRCDPISGHTALYWYRQSLGQGLEFLIYFQGNSAPDKSGLPSDRFSAERTGGSVSTLTIQRTQQEDSAVYLCASSSGVPSGNTIYFGEGSWLTVV.

The CDR3 DNA reads TGTGCCAGCAGTCCCCGGACAGGGGGCTCCGAGCAGTACTTC. Translated, it gives CASSPRTGGSEQYF. The chain recombines TRBV28 with TRBJ2-7; TRBD1 matches at 11 bases. In germline, CDR1 is MDHEN, CDR2 SYDVKM. The CDR3 loop spans 14 amino acids. J gave up 6 bases and V 5 bases, and 6 bases lay outside the gene matches.

The genes are TRBV5-1 and TRBJ2-3, with TRBD1 matching 9 bases. The CDR3 is 14 amino acids. Losses at the gene ends were 4 bases for V and 4 bases for J; bases not matched to a gene: 4. Germline lookup yields CDR1 SGHRS and CDR2 YFSETQ. The CDR3 nucleotides are TGCGCCAGCAGCCGGGGACAGGGTGCAGATACGCAGTATTTT. Translated, it gives CASSRGQGADTQYF.

This chain uses TRBV9 with TRBJ2-6; D is undetermined. Trimming stripped 0 bases from V and 3 bases from J, with 7 bases between. This CDR3 contains 15 residues. Germline V gene sequence: CDR1 SGDLS, CDR2 YYNGEE. CDR3 protein: CASSVGLGGANVLTF. The DNA of the CDR3 is TGTGCCAGCAGCGTAGGTCTAGGTGGGGCCAACGTCCTGACTTTC.

The rearrangement links TRBV28 to TRBJ1-2, with TRBD1 identical over 9 bases. V trimming: 6 bases; J trimming: 4 bases; junction bases outside the gene matches: 15. The CDR3 has 17 amino acids. CDR1 is MDHEN, CDR2 SYDVKM, per germline. CDR3 in amino acids: CASRGQGRKGDFYGYTF. In DNA form, the CDR3 reads TGTGCCAGCAGAGGACAGGGGCGGAAAGGCGATTTCTATGGCTACACCTTC.

The J gene is TRBJ1-1, the V gene TRBV12-5; a possible D gene is TRBD1 (6 bases). There are 13 residues in the CDR3. The V gene lost 4 bases and the J gene lost 7 bases, with 13 bases spanning the gap. The germline V gene has CDR1 LGHNT and CDR2 FRNRAP. The CDR3 is CASGYPPGVEAFF. Here the CDR3 DNA reads TGTGCTAGTGGTTACCCCCCAGGGGTTGAAGCTTTCTTT. Looking up the rest from reference TRBV12-5 and TRBJ1-1 gives the full variable domain: DARVTQTPRHKVTEMGQEVTMRCQPILGHNTVFWYRQTMMQGLELLAYFRNRAPLDDSGMPKDRFSAEMPDATLATLKIQPSEPRDSAVYFCASGYPPGVEAFFGQGTRLTVV.

CDR3 nucleotide sequence: TGCAGCGTTGGTCAGGGGGGCAATCAGCCCCAGCATTTT. Protein product: CSVGQGGNQPQHF. This chain links TRBV29-1 with TRBJ1-5; TRBD1 matches 7 bases. The CDR3 runs to 13 residues. The ends lost 4 bases at V and 2 bases at J; junction bases unmatched: 2. Per germline, CDR1 SQVTM and CDR2 ANQGSEA.

The rearrangement links TRBV3-1 (or the pseudogene TRBV3-2) to TRBJ2-5; perhaps TRBD1 as D (6 bases). V lost 4 bases to trimming and J lost 4 bases, with 16 bases between them. In germline, CDR1 is LGHDT, CDR2 YNNKEL (reference sequence). The CDR3 is 15 residues long. The CDR3 DNA is TGTGCCAGCAGCCCCTCTTGGTCAGGGGCAGAGACCCAGTACTTC. Encoded protein: CASSPSWSGAETQYF.

V usage is TRBV27 and J usage is TRBJ1-2; no definite D call. Deletions cut 0 bases from V and 1 base from J, with 6 bases between. This CDR3 spans 14 amino acids. Germline V gene data show CDR1 as MNHEY and CDR2 as SMNVEV (reference sequence). The CDR3 protein is CASSLSGFNYGYTF. The CDR3 DNA is TGTGCCAGCAGTTTATCCGGGTTTAACTATGGCTACACCTTC.

This rearrangement joins TRBV7-3 to TRBJ1-1; D ambiguous. CDR1 is SGHTA and CDR2 is FQGTGA in the germline V gene. Between the trimmed V and J ends, which lost 2 bases and 2 bases, there was a span of 9 bases. This CDR3 is built from 14 residues. As DNA, the CDR3 is TGTGCCAGCAGCTTAGGAGGGATCAACACTGAAGCTTTCTTT. This sequence encodes CASSLGGINTEAFF.